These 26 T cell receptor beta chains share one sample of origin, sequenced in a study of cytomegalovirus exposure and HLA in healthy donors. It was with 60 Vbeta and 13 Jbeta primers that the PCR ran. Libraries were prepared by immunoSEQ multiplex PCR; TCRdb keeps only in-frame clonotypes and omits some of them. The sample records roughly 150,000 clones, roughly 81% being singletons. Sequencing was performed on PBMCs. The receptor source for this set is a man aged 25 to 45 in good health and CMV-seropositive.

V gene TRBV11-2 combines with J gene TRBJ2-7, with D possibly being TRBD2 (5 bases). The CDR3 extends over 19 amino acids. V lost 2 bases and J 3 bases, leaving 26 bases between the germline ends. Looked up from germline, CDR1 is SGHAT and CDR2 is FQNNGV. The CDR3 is CASSLRVGVQRTQNYEQYF. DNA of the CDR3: TGTGCCAGCAGCTTAAGGGTCGGGGTCCAGCGGACCCAGAACTACGAGCAGTACTTC.

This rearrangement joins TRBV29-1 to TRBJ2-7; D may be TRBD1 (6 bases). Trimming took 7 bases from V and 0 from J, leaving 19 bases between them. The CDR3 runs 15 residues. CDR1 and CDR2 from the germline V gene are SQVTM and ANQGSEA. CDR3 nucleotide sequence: TGCAGCGGGCCCAGGACAGCCGCAAACTCCTACGAGCAGTACGTC. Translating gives CSGPRTAANSYEQYV.

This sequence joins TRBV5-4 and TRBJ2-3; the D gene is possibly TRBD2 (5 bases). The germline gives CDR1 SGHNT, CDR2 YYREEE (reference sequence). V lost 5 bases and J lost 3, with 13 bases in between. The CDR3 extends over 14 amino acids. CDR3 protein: CASSSDRSTDTQYF. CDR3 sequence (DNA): TGTGCCAGCAGTAGCGACCGTTCAACAGATACGCAGTATTTT.

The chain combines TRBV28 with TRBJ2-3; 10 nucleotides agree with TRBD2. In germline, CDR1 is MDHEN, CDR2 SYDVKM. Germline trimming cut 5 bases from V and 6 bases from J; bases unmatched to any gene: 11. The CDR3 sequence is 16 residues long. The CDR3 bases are TGTGCCAGCAGTCCCCCAGCGGGAGGGCCTCGGGATACGCAGTATTTT. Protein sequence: CASSPPAGGPRDTQYF.

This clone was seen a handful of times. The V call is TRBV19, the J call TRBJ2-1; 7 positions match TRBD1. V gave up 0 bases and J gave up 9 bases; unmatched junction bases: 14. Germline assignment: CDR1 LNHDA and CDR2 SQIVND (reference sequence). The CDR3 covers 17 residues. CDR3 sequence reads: CASSIDSRQGLIVEQFF. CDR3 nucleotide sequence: TGTGCCAGTAGTATAGATAGTAGACAGGGTCTCATCGTTGAGCAGTTCTTC. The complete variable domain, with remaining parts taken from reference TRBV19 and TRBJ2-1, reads DGGITQSPKYLFRKEGQNVTLSCEQNLNHDAMYWYRQDPGQGLRLIYYSQIVNDFQKGDIAEGYSVSREKKESFPLTVTSAQKNPTAFYLCASSIDSRQGLIVEQFFGPGTRLTVL.

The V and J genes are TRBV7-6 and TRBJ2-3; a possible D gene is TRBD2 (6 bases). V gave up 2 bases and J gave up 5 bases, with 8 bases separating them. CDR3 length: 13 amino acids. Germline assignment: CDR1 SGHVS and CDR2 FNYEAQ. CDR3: CASSLLGGDTQYF. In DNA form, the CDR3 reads TGTGCCAGCAGCTTATTGGGGGGAGATACGCAGTATTTT.

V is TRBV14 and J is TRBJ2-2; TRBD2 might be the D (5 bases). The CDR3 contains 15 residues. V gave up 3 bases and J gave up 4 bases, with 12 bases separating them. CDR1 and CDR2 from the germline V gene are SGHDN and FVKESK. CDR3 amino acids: CASSQDLTSTGELFF. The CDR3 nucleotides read TGTGCCAGCAGCCAGGACTTGACGTCCACCGGGGAGCTGTTTTTT.

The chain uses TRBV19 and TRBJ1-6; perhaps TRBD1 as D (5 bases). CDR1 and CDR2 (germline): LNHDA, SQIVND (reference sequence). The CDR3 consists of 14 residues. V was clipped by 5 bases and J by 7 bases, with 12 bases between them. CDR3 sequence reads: CASSRGAENSPLHF. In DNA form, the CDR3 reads TGTGCCAGTAGTCGCGGGGCTGAAAATTCACCCCTCCACTTT.

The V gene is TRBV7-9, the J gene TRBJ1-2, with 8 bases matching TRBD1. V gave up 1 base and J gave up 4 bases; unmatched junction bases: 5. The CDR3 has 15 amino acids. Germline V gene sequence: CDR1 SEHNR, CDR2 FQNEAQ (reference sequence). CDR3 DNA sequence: TGTGCCAGCAGCTTAGTGGACAGGGACCGCTATGGCTACACCTTC. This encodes CASSLVDRDRYGYTF. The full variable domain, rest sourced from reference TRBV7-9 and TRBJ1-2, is DTGVSQNPRHKITKRGQNVTFRCDPISEHNRLYWYRQTLGQGPEFLTYFQNEAQLEKSRLLSDRFSAERPKGSFSTLEIQRTEQGDSAMYLCASSLVDRDRYGYTFGSGTRLTVV.

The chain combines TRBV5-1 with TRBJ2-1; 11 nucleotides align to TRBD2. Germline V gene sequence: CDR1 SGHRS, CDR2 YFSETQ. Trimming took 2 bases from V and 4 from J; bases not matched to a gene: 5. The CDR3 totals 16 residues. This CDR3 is CASSFGRLAGYNEQFF. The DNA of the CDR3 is TGCGCCAGCAGCTTCGGGCGACTAGCGGGGTACAATGAGCAGTTCTTC.

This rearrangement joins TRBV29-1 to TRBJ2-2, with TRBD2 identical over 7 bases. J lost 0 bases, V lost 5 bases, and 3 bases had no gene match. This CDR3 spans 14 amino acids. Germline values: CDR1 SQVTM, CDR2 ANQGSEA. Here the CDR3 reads CSVRDYSNTGELFF. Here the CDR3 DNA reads TGCAGCGTTCGGGACTACTCGAACACCGGGGAGCTGTTTTTT.

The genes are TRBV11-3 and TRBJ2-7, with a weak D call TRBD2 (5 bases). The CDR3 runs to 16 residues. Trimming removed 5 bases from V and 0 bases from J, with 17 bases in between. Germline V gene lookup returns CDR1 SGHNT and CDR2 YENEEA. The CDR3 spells CASSHPRSGYSYEQYF. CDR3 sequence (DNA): TGTGCCAGCAGCCACCCGAGGAGCGGCTACTCCTACGAGCAGTACTTC.

CDR3 coding DNA: TGTGCCAGCAATGATATGACAGGGGCTGGAAACACCATATATTTT. This encodes CASNDMTGAGNTIYF. The chain is built from TRBV28 and TRBJ1-3, with 8 bases identical to TRBD1. The germline V gene has CDR1 MDHEN and CDR2 SYDVKM. Trimming cost V 7 bases and J 2 bases; bases outside gene matches: 7. The CDR3 runs 15 residues.

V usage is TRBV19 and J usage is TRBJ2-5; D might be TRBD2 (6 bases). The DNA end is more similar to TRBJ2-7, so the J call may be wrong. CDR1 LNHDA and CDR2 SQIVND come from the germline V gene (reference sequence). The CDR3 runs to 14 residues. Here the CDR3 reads CASSMTAGRHEQYF. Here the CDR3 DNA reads TGTGCCAGTAGTATGACGGCGGGAAGACACGAGCAGTACTTC.

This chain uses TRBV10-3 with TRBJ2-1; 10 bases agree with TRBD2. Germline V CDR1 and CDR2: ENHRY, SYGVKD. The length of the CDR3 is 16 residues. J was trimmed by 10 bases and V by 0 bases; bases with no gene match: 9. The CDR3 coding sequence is TGTGCCATCAGTGAGTCAGGGCTAGCGGGAGCGCTCGAGCAGTTCTTC. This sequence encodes CAISESGLAGALEQFF.

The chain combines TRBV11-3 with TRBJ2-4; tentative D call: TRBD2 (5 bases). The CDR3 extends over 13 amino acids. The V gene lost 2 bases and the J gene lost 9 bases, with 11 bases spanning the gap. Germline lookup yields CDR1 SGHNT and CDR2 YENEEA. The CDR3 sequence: CASSLFGGVIQYF. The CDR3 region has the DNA TGTGCCAGCAGCTTATTCGGAGGAGTCATTCAGTACTTC.

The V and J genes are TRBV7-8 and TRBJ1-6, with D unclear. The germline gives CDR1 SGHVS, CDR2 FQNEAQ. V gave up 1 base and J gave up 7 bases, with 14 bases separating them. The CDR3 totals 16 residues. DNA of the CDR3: TGTGCCAGCAGCTTAGTCCCGGGTGTCGGCAATTCACCCCTCCACTTT. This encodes CASSLVPGVGNSPLHF.

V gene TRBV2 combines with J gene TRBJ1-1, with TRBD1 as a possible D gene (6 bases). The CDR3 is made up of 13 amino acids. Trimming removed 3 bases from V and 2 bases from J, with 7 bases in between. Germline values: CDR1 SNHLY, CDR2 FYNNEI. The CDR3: CASSDRGNTEAFF. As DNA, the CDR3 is TGTGCCAGCAGTGACAGGGGAAACACTGAAGCTTTCTTT.

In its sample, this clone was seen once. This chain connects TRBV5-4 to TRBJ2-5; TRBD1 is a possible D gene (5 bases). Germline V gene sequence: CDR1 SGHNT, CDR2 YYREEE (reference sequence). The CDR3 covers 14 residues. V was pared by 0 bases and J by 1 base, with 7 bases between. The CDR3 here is CASSLVTAQETQYF. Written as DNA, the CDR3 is TGTGCCAGCAGCTTGGTGACAGCCCAAGAGACCCAGTACTTC.

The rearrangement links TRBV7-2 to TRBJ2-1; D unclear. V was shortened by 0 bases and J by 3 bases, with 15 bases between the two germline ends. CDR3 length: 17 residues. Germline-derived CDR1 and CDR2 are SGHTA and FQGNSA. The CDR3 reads CASSLALRVAGYNEQFF. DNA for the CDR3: TGTGCCAGCAGCTTAGCGCTTCGGGTAGCCGGCTACAATGAGCAGTTCTTC.

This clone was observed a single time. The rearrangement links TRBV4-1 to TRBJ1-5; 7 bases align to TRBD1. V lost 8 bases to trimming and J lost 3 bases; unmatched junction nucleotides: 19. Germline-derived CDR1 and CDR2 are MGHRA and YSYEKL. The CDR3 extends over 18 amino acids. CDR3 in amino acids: CASQILGDSPLFNQPQHF. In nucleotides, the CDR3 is TGCGCCAGCCAGATCCTCGGGGACAGCCCTCTTTTCAATCAGCCCCAGCATTTT.

The CDR3 coding sequence is TGTGCCAGCATTTCGGGGTTATCGGACACTGAAGCTTTCTTT. Translated, it gives CASISGLSDTEAFF. The V call is TRBV27, the J call TRBJ1-1; D unclear. Trimming pared 7 bases from V and 3 bases from J, leaving 15 bases between. Germline CDR1 MNHEY, CDR2 SMNVEV (reference sequence). The CDR3 has 14 residues.

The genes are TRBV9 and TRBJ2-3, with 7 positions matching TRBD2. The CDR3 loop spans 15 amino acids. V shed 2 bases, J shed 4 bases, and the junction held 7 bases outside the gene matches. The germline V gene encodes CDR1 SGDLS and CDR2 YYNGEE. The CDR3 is CASSVGGRAPDTQYF. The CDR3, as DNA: TGTGCCAGCAGCGTCGGAGGGAGGGCCCCAGATACGCAGTATTTT.

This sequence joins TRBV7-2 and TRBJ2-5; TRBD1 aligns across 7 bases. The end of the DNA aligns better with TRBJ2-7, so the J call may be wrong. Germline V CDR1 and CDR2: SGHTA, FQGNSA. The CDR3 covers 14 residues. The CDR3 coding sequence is TGTGCCAGCAGCTCGAGACAGGGACGCTACGAGCAGTACTTC. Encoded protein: CASSSRQGRYEQYF.

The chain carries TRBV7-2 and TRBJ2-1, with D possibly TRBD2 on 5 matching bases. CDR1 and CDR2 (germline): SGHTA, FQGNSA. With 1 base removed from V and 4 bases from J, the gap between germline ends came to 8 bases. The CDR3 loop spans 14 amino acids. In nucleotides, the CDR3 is TGTGCCAGCAGCTTAGAGGACTGGTACAATGAGCAGTTCTTC. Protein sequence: CASSLEDWYNEQFF.

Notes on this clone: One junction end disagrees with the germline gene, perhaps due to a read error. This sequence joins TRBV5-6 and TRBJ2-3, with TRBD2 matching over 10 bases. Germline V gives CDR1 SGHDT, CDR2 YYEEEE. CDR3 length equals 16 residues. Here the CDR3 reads CASSYGLAASTDTRYF. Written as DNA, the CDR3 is TGTGCCAGCAGCTACGGACTAGCGGCTAGCACAGATACGCGGTATTTT.